These 6 T cell receptor beta chains share one sample of origin, sequenced in a study of T cells in Graves' hyperthyroidism and ophthalmopathy. Amplification yielded TCR beta CDR3 regions, with RNA transcripts as the source. The HTBI primer set was used in a first-round RT-PCR of the TCR CDR3. One entry per CDR3 protein results from TCRdb running MiXCR on the multiplex PCR reads. Here the sample spans some 560,000 distinct CDR3 sequences, 15% to 19% being singletons. Input material: blood. The receptors originated from a woman aged 25 to 45 with Graves' hyperthyroidism.

This clonotype appeared a few times. V usage is TRBV12-3 or TRBV12-4 and J usage is TRBJ2-1; 12 bases are a match to TRBD2. The CDR3 is 15 residues long. Trimming at V came to 3 bases and at J to 10 bases, leaving 7 bases not matched to a gene. CDR3: CASSLTSGSPSEQFF. Written as DNA, the CDR3 is TGTGCCAGCAGTTTGACTAGCGGGAGCCCCTCAGAGCAGTTCTTC.

CDR3 in DNA: TGTGCCAGCAGCTCGAGGGGGGAACAGGACGAGCAGTACTTC. Translating gives CASSSRGEQDEQYF. The genes are TRBV3-1 and TRBJ2-7, with D perhaps matching TRBD1 or TRBD2 (6 bases each). V lost 5 bases and J lost 5, with 16 bases in between. CDR3 size: 14 residues. CDR1 and CDR2 (germline): LGHDT, YNNKEL (reference sequence).

On this clonotype: This may be a read error, as it is one base from a much larger clone. This chain uses TRBV30 with TRBJ1-2; the D gene is possibly TRBD1 (5 bases). Per the germline V gene, CDR1 is GTSNPN and CDR2 is SVGIG (reference sequence). Trimming took off 7 bases at V and 3 bases at J, with 15 bases between the two ends. The CDR3 loop spans 13 amino acids. For the CDR3, the DNA is TGTGCCTCTGACTCGGGGGGTTACTATGGCTACACCTTC. This translates into CASDSGGYYGYTF.

The chain has TRBV7-9 and TRBJ2-7; 7 bases are a match to TRBD1. This CDR3 spans 13 amino acids. V lost 5 bases and J lost 7; bases outside the gene matches: 8. Germline-derived CDR1 and CDR2 are SEHNR and FQNEAQ (reference sequence). This chain's CDR3 is CASSVLQGSEQYF. CDR3 DNA: TGTGCCAGCAGCGTTTTACAGGGGAGTGAGCAGTACTTC.

This clonotype was seen at least ten times. The chain couples TRBV5-1 to TRBJ1-1; no definite D call. The length of the CDR3 is 15 residues. Germline V lookup: CDR1 SGHRS, CDR2 YFSETQ. Trimming cost V 0 bases and J 6 bases, with 15 bases left between them. The CDR3 loop reads CASSLGGSPSPEAFF. CDR3 nucleotide sequence: TGCGCCAGCAGCTTGGGTGGGAGTCCATCTCCTGAAGCTTTCTTT.

This clonotype was picked up many times. The V gene is TRBV7-9, the J gene TRBJ1-1; D unclear. CDR3 size: 12 residues. CDR1 is SEHNR, CDR2 FQNEAQ, per germline (reference sequence). Trimming took off 2 bases at V and 5 bases at J, with 6 bases between the two ends. The CDR3 DNA sequence: TGTGCCAGCAGCTTATACGGGACTGAAGCTTTCTTT. Translation: CASSLYGTEAFF.